This section outlines one T cell receptor beta chain sequence together with its context. The antigen is undetermined. Treg sorting used a CD4+CD25+CD127-/low gate. Germline-derived CDR1 and CDR2 are SGHRS and YFSETQ. The V end lost 0 bases, the J end lost 5 bases, and 12 bases lay between the germline ends. CDR3 size: 14 residues. Constant-region reverse primers amplified full-length variable regions, followed by semi-nested Nested Universal Primer A PCR. Each CDR3 protein is one row after TCRdb ran MiXCR on the 5' RACE reads. In the table there are 50,000 to 70,000 distinct CDR3 sequences, less than 25% of which are singletons. General study results and limits: Tumor Treg TCRs overlapped most with tumor naive CD4+ cells. Larger-cohort validation covered only one TCR beta V-J rearrangement. The TCR gene usage of tumor memory CD4+ T cells clustered together with blood and lymph node memory CD4+ cells and with lymph node naive CD4+ cells.

Sequencing used tumor-infiltrating Tregs sorted from the breast tumor. The TCR was taken from a female donor with breast cancer. This sequence joins TRBV5-1 and TRBJ2-7; the D gene is possibly TRBD1 (6 bases). As DNA, the CDR3 is TGCGCCAGCAGCTTGGAAATCCGGACAGACGAGCAGTACTTC. Translation gives CASSLEIRTDEQYF.